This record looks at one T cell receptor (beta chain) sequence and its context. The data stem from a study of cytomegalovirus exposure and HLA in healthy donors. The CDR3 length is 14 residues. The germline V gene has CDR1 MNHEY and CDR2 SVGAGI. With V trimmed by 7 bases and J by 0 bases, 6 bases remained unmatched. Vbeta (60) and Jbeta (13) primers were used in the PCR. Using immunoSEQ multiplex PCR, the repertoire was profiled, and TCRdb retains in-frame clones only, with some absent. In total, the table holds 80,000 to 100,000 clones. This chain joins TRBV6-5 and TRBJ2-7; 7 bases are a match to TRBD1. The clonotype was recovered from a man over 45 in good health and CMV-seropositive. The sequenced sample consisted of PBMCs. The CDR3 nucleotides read TGTGCCAGCAAGGTGGACAGGCCCTCCTACGAGCAGTACTTC. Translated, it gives CASKVDRPSYEQYF.